Listed below are T cell receptor beta chains from one sample, sequenced in a study of cytomegalovirus exposure and HLA in healthy donors. Here immunoSEQ multiplex PCR was the method, and the copy in TCRdb shows in-frame clones only, minus some. The table records around 400,000 clones, 70% to 90% of them present only once. Material for sequencing was PBMCs. The origin of the receptors is a woman aged 18-29 years in good health and CMV-seronegative. CDR3s include the opening cysteine and the closing phenylalanine or tryptophan. Each record gives: clone size, D gene, J gene, V gene, CDR3 protein, CDR3 DNA. D genes are given only for firm matches. Size values are once, few and many counts, or a class for expanded clones, and some rows have none.

clone_size: .; d_call: .; j_call: TRBJ2-2; v_call: TRBV7-9; cdr3_aa: CASSPPGGRRESGELFF; cdr3_nt: TGTGCCAGCAGCCCACCCGGCGGCAGAAGGGAGTCCGGGGAGCTGTTTTTT
clone_size: once; d_call: .; j_call: TRBJ2-2; v_call: TRBV27; cdr3_aa: CASRPPIRPGSGELFF; cdr3_nt: TGTGCCAGCAGACCCCCGATCAGGCCTGGCTCCGGGGAGCTGTTTTTT
clone_size: .; d_call: TRBD1; j_call: TRBJ2-7; v_call: TRBV6-5; cdr3_aa: CASSYYGDRAEEQYF; cdr3_nt: TGTGCCAGCAGTTACTACGGGGACAGGGCGGAAGAGCAGTACTTC
clone_size: .; d_call: TRBD2; j_call: TRBJ2-5; v_call: TRBV4-1; cdr3_aa: CASSHVIGLADETQYF; cdr3_nt: TGCGCCAGCAGCCACGTTATAGGACTAGCGGACGAGACCCAGTACTTC
clone_size: few; d_call: TRBD1; j_call: TRBJ1-2; v_call: TRBV2; cdr3_aa: CASSESGTGDGYTF; cdr3_nt: TGTGCCAGCAGTGAAAGCGGGACAGGGGATGGCTACACCTTC
clone_size: many; d_call: .; j_call: TRBJ1-2; v_call: TRBV7-8; cdr3_aa: CASSKQQGRDGYTF; cdr3_nt: TGTGCCAGCAGCAAACAACAGGGAAGAGATGGCTACACCTTC
clone_size: .; d_call: TRBD2; j_call: TRBJ2-7; v_call: TRBV6-1; cdr3_aa: CASSEKERGWWEQYF; cdr3_nt: TGTGCCAGCAGTGAAAAGGAGCGGGGGTGGTGGGAGCAGTACTTC
clone_size: few; d_call: .; j_call: TRBJ1-5; v_call: TRBV9; cdr3_aa: CASSVGVNQPQHF; cdr3_nt: TGTGCCAGCAGCGTAGGAGTCAATCAGCCCCAGCATTTT
clone_size: .; d_call: .; j_call: TRBJ1-1; v_call: TRBV27; cdr3_aa: CASFSRNTEAFF; cdr3_nt: TGTGCCAGCTTCTCCAGGAACACTGAAGCTTTCTTT
clone_size: .; d_call: .; j_call: TRBJ2-7; v_call: TRBV6-1; cdr3_aa: CASGKVVEQYF; cdr3_nt: TGTGCCAGCGGTAAAGTAGTCGAGCAGTACTTC
clone_size: .; d_call: TRBD2; j_call: TRBJ2-7; v_call: TRBV27; cdr3_aa: CASSPRDGGAVEQYF; cdr3_nt: TGTGCCAGCAGTCCCCGGGACGGGGGGGCGGTCGAGCAGTACTTC
clone_size: .; d_call: .; j_call: TRBJ2-3; v_call: TRBV21-1; cdr3_aa: CASSKGTAGEGGRGTDTQYF; cdr3_nt: TGTGCCAGCAGCAAAGGTACAGCGGGAGAGGGGGGAAGGGGCACAGATACGCAGTATTTT
clone_size: .; d_call: .; j_call: TRBJ2-1; v_call: TRBV30; cdr3_aa: CAWSVGQGRNEQFF; cdr3_nt: TGTGCCTGGAGTGTAGGGCAGGGTAGGAATGAGCAGTTCTTC
clone_size: .; d_call: TRBD1; j_call: TRBJ2-7; v_call: TRBV4-1; cdr3_aa: CASSQYGTGVIAYEQYF; cdr3_nt: TGCGCCAGCAGCCAATATGGGACAGGGGTTATTGCCTACGAGCAGTACTTC
clone_size: .; d_call: TRBD2; j_call: TRBJ2-3; v_call: TRBV5-4; cdr3_aa: CASSLGGLAGLRRGTDTQYF; cdr3_nt: TGTGCCAGCAGCTTGGGGGGACTAGCGGGGCTAAGAAGGGGCACAGATACGCAGTATTTT
clone_size: .; d_call: TRBD1; j_call: TRBJ1-5; v_call: TRBV19; cdr3_aa: CASSISRGGEVQPQHF; cdr3_nt: TGTGCCAGTAGTATTAGTCGAGGGGGCGAAGTTCAGCCCCAGCATTTT
clone_size: once; d_call: .; j_call: TRBJ1-1; v_call: TRBV28; cdr3_aa: CASSFSLFTMNTEAFF; cdr3_nt: TGTGCCAGCAGTTTTAGTCTATTCACCATGAACACTGAAGCTTTCTTT